This TCR beta chain comes out of a study of blood T cell repertoires in COVID-19. Assay used: immunoSEQ multiplex PCR; TCRdb lists only in-frame clones, some missing. The sample includes approximately 50,000 clones, around four fifths of them seen just once. Sequenced material: peripheral blood. The clonotype originates from a human donor in a cohort sampled during active COVID-19.

The CDR3 DNA reads TGTGCCGTCTCCGAGGACCGGACAGTGTCACCCCTCCACTTT. Translated, it gives CAVSEDRTVSPLHF. The chain joins TRBV10-3 to TRBJ1-6, with a weak D call TRBD1 (6 bases). Trimming pared 11 bases from V and 10 bases from J, leaving 21 bases between. Germline CDR1 ENHRY, CDR2 SYGVKD. The CDR3 spans 14 residues.